The present entry profiles one T cell receptor beta chain with its context. This sample was taken from a study of OX40 agonist ivuxolimab in advanced cancers. The V gene lost 7 bases and the J gene lost 10 bases, with 26 bases spanning the gap. Per germline, CDR1 MDHEN and CDR2 SYDVKM. This CDR3 has 16 residues. This table comes from immunoSEQ multiplex PCR, and its TCRdb copy is limited to in-frame clones, with some not included. The sample carries about 100,000 clones, 90% recorded once. This TCR was recovered from an adult with an advanced solid tumor such as melanoma, head and neck, liver or kidney cancer. The starting material was CD4+ or CD8+ T cells sorted from blood, obtained in a trial of the OX40 agonist ivuxolimab. The chain employs TRBV28 and TRBJ1-5; D is possibly TRBD1 (5 bases). CDR3 sequence (DNA): TGTGCCAGCACCACCGCGGCTGTTCCAGGGCCCCAACCCCAGCATTTT. Translating gives CASTTAAVPGPQPQHF.